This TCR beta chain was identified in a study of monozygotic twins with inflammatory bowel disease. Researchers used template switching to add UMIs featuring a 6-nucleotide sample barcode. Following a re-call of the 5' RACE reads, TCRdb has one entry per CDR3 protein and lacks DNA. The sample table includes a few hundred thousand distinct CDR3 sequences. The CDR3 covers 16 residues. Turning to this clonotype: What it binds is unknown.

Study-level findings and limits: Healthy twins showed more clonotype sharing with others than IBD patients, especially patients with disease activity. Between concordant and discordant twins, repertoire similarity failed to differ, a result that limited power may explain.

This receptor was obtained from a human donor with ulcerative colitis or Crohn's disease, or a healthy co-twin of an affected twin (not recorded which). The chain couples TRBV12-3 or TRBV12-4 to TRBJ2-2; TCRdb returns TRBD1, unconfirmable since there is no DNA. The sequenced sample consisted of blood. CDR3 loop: CASRPREMGIGGELFF.